These 27 T cell receptor beta chains share one sample of origin, sequenced in a study of T cell responses to AZD1222 COVID-19 vaccine. Measured with immunoSEQ multiplex PCR; TCRdb has only the in-frame clones, and not every one. The profile shows 75,000 to 95,000 clones, about 87% of them singletons. Sequences were derived from peripheral blood, sampled 28 days after the second dose of the MenACWY control vaccine. Receptors originate from an adult who received the MenACWY meningococcal vaccine as a control.

The V call is TRBV29-1, the J call TRBJ1-1; D perhaps matches TRBD1 (5 bases). Trimming shortened V by 0 bases and J by 11 bases, and 13 bases separated the two germline ends. Germline lookup yields CDR1 SQVTM and CDR2 ANQGSEA. This CDR3 is 12 amino acids long. The CDR3 coding sequence is TGCAGCGTTGAAGAGCAGGGTGGGGGGGCTTTCTTT. Protein sequence: CSVEEQGGGAFF.

The chain recombines TRBV7-9 with TRBJ1-4, with a possible D match to TRBD1 (5 bases). The CDR3 consists of 19 residues. V was pared by 5 bases and J by 3 bases, with 25 bases between. The V gene's germline CDR1 is SEHNR and CDR2 FQNEAQ (reference sequence). The CDR3 loop reads CASSGRDGRRAAANEKLFF. In DNA, the CDR3 is TGTGCCAGCAGCGGACGGGACGGCAGGAGGGCCGCGGCTAATGAAAAACTGTTTTTT. The whole variable domain, remainder taken from reference TRBV7-9 and TRBJ1-4, is DTGVSQNPRHKITKRGQNVTFRCDPISEHNRLYWYRQTLGQGPEFLTYFQNEAQLEKSRLLSDRFSAERPKGSFSTLEIQRTEQGDSAMYLCASSGRDGRRAAANEKLFFGSGTQLSVL.

This clone was seen more than once but under ten times. The gene calls are TRBV11-2 and TRBJ2-7, with a weak D call TRBD1 (5 bases). V was trimmed by 4 bases and J by 7 bases, leaving 20 bases between them. Germline CDR1 SGHAT, CDR2 FQNNGV. The CDR3 has 15 residues. The CDR3 protein is CASSSLLDTEDEQYF. The DNA for the CDR3 is TGTGCCAGCAGCTCCCTATTGGACACCGAGGATGAGCAGTACTTC.

This chain uses TRBV11-2 with TRBJ2-2; D uncertain. The CDR3 runs to 14 residues. Germline CDR1 is SGHAT and CDR2 is FQNNGV. V dropped 0 bases and J dropped 6 bases, with 8 bases sitting between them. Here the CDR3 reads CASSLEPGSGELFF. Here the CDR3 DNA reads TGTGCCAGCAGCTTAGAACCCGGATCCGGGGAGCTGTTTTTT.

The rearrangement links TRBV28 to TRBJ1-5; TRBD1 matches at 9 bases. CDR1 MDHEN and CDR2 SYDVKM come from the germline V gene. With V trimmed by 8 bases and J by 6 bases, 8 bases remained unmatched. This CDR3 region has 14 residues. The CDR3 reads CASSPTGGFQPQHF. DNA for the CDR3: TGTGCCAGCTCCCCTACAGGGGGCTTTCAGCCCCAGCATTTT.

The rearrangement links TRBV5-1 to TRBJ2-1, with a weak D call TRBD1 (6 bases). CDR3 length equals 16 residues. Germline CDR1 SGHRS, CDR2 YFSETQ. Trimming took off 5 bases at V and 4 bases at J, with 19 bases between the two ends. The CDR3, as DNA: TGCGCCAGCAGTCGTTTTTGGGACAATGTTTACAATGAGCAGTTCTTC. It encodes CASSRFWDNVYNEQFF.

The J gene is TRBJ1-4, the V gene TRBV6-5; D may be TRBD1 (6 bases). V dropped 8 bases and J dropped 8 bases, with 18 bases sitting between them. The germline V gene has CDR1 MNHEY and CDR2 SVGAGI. There are 14 residues in the CDR3. CDR3 nucleotide sequence: TGTGCCAGCGACCGCGGGGGCGTTGGGGAAAAACTGTTTTTT. Its translation: CASDRGGVGEKLFF.

The rearrangement joins TRBV19 to TRBJ1-2, with D perhaps TRBD1 (5 bases). Germline V gene data show CDR1 as LNHDA and CDR2 as SQIVND (reference sequence). The V end was cut by 6 bases, the J end by 9 bases, with 14 bases between. The CDR3 extends over 12 amino acids. The chain's CDR3 is CASRHRDQSYTF. CDR3 in DNA: TGTGCCAGTAGACATAGGGACCAGAGCTACACCTTC.

The chain uses TRBV5-6 and TRBJ2-1, with D tentatively TRBD1 (5 bases). Trimming removed 0 bases at V and 6 bases at J, with 7 bases between. CDR1 and CDR2 from the germline V gene are SGHDT and YYEEEE. This CDR3 has 13 residues. The CDR3 loop reads CASSLGGLNEQFF. CDR3 DNA: TGTGCCAGCAGCTTGGGGGGCCTCAATGAGCAGTTCTTC.

This clone was detected only a few times. The rearrangement links TRBV7-2 to TRBJ2-7; 10 bases are a match to TRBD1. CDR3 length: 16 amino acids. V lost 3 bases to trimming and J lost 0 bases; unmatched junction nucleotides: 5. Germline V gene sequence: CDR1 SGHTA, CDR2 FQGNSA. The DNA for the CDR3 is TGTGCCAGCAGCTTCCTGACAGGGGGCAGCTCCTACGAGCAGTACTTC. Protein: CASSFLTGGSSYEQYF.

This chain joins TRBV4-2 and TRBJ2-3, with a weak D call TRBD1 (5 bases). V lost 3 bases, J lost 2 bases, and 15 bases lay in between. This CDR3 spans 16 amino acids. Germline CDR1 reads LGHNA; CDR2 reads YNFKEQ. In nucleotides, the CDR3 is TGTGCCAGCAGCCAGCCGGGCCAGGGTCCCACAGATACGCAGTATTTT. The encoded protein is CASSQPGQGPTDTQYF.

This sequence joins TRBV9 and TRBJ1-6, with 7 bases matching TRBD1. The germline V gene encodes CDR1 SGDLS and CDR2 YYNGEE. V trimming: 3 bases; J trimming: 5 bases; junction bases outside the gene matches: 8. The CDR3 extends over 16 amino acids. DNA for the CDR3: TGTGCCAGCAGCGACCGGACAGGAGGAAATAATTCACCCCTCCACTTT. This sequence encodes CASSDRTGGNNSPLHF.

This clone occurred a few times. This chain links TRBV5-4 with TRBJ2-7; TRBD1 might be the D (6 bases). V lost 0 bases to trimming and J lost 5 bases, with 12 bases between them. Germline V gene lookup returns CDR1 SGHNT and CDR2 YYREEE (reference sequence). This CDR3 region has 14 residues. The DNA for the CDR3 is TGTGCCAGCAGCTTGGAGGGGGTATACCACGAGCAGTACTTC. This gives the protein CASSLEGVYHEQYF.

CDR3 residues: CATSDPGTEISPLHF. The DNA for the CDR3 is TGTGCCACCAGCGATCCGGGGACAGAGATTTCACCCCTCCACTTT. This chain joins TRBV15 and TRBJ1-6, with TRBD1 matching 7 bases. CDR1 is LNHNV, CDR2 YYDKDF, per germline (reference sequence). After removal of 5 bases from V and 9 bases from J, the junction contained 10 bases not matched to a gene. The CDR3 is 15 amino acids.

The chain employs TRBV11-1 and TRBJ2-3; a possible D gene is TRBD1 (6 bases). This CDR3 spans 15 amino acids. V lost 4 bases and J lost 10, with 21 bases in between. From germline, CDR1 is SGHAT and CDR2 FQDESV (reference sequence). Here the CDR3 DNA reads TGTGCCAGCAGCTCATCGGGAACAGGGTCGTCGGCGCAGTATTTT. Amino acid sequence: CASSSSGTGSSAQYF.

The chain has TRBV10-1 and TRBJ1-2; D ambiguous. CDR1 and CDR2 from the germline V gene are WNHNN and SYGVQD (reference sequence). The V gene lost 9 bases and the J gene lost 8 bases, with 22 bases spanning the gap. The CDR3 consists of 14 residues. The CDR3 reads CARHPDPPNGGYTF. The CDR3 DNA reads as TGCGCCAGACACCCGGACCCACCTAACGGGGGCTACACCTTC.

Written as DNA, the CDR3 is TGTGCCAGCAGCTTAGCCTTGCCGGGCGGCTTAGATGGCTACACCTTC. This encodes CASSLALPGGLDGYTF. The chain carries TRBV7-2 and TRBJ1-2; D gene uncertain. Trimming left V 0 bases short and J 6 bases short, with 17 bases between. There are 16 residues in the CDR3. Germline V gene data show CDR1 as SGHTA and CDR2 as FQGNSA.

The chain carries TRBV6-6 and TRBJ1-2; 9 bases agree with TRBD1. The CDR3 covers 15 residues. V shed 3 bases and J 2 bases; nucleotides not matched to a gene: 4. Germline CDR1 MNHNY, CDR2 SVGAGI (reference sequence). The CDR3 sequence: CASSYPGQGNYGYTF. The CDR3 nucleotides read TGTGCCAGCAGTTATCCGGGACAGGGAAACTATGGCTACACCTTC.

V and J are TRBV4-3 and TRBJ1-2, with 8 bases fitting TRBD1. The CDR3 has 16 residues. The J segment lost 5 bases and the V segment lost 0 bases, leaving 8 bases of the junction unmatched. The germline gives CDR1 LGHNA, CDR2 YSLEER. Here the CDR3 reads CASSQDVWTGYYGYTF. The CDR3 nucleotides are TGCGCCAGCAGCCAAGATGTCTGGACAGGGTATTATGGCTACACCTTC.

The V call is TRBV30, the J call TRBJ1-2; TRBD1 is a possible D gene (5 bases). This CDR3 contains 15 residues. With 1 base removed from V and 4 bases from J, the gap between germline ends came to 16 bases. Germline lookup yields CDR1 GTSNPN and CDR2 SVGIG (reference sequence). In DNA form, the CDR3 reads TGTGCCTGGAGTGCAACCTTTCAGGGATCCTATGGCTACACCTTC. Protein sequence: CAWSATFQGSYGYTF.

Concerning this clone itself: A read error may account for a junction end that differs from germline. Other DNA sequences from this sample encode an identical CDR3 as well. The rearrangement uses TRBV3-1 (or the pseudogene TRBV3-2) and TRBJ1-2; TRBD1 aligns across 7 bases. The CDR3 length is 14 residues. Germline V gene sequence: CDR1 LGHDT, CDR2 YNNKEL (reference sequence). The CDR3, as DNA: TGTGCCAGTAGCCGTGGACAGGCGCCCTATGGCTACACCTTC. It is translated as CASSRGQAPYGYTF.

This clone has just a few counts. The chain carries TRBV2 and TRBJ1-2, with 9 bases identical to TRBD1. V lost 9 bases to trimming and J lost 7 bases; unmatched junction nucleotides: 6. The CDR3 covers 12 residues. CDR1 is SNHLY, CDR2 FYNNEI, per germline. As DNA, the CDR3 is TGTGCCAGGTTAACAGGGGGCCTTGGCTACACCTTC. Translation gives CARLTGGLGYTF.

This sequence joins TRBV19 and TRBJ2-6; the D is unclear. V lost 3 bases to trimming and J lost 0 bases, with 6 bases between them. There are 15 residues in the CDR3. Germline assignment: CDR1 LNHDA and CDR2 SQIVND (reference sequence). The CDR3 nucleotides are TGTGCCAGTAGTATTCTTGTCTCTGGGGCCAACGTCCTGACTTTC. Translation gives CASSILVSGANVLTF.

This clone was seen just once. In nucleotides, the CDR3 is TGTGCCAGCAGCCCACCAATAGGACAGGACCACGAGCAGTACTTC. Its protein is CASSPPIGQDHEQYF. The chain has TRBV7-2 and TRBJ2-7; 7 nucleotides match TRBD1. Trimming cost V 5 bases and J 5 bases; bases outside gene matches: 12. Germline assignment: CDR1 SGHTA and CDR2 FQGNSA. The CDR3 spans 15 residues.

J is TRBJ1-2 and V is TRBV4-2, with D hard to call. CDR3 length: 15 amino acids. Trimming removed 0 bases from V and 0 bases from J, with 8 bases in between. Germline V lookup: CDR1 LGHNA, CDR2 YNFKEQ. The CDR3 is CASSQDLATNYGYTF. For the CDR3, the DNA is TGTGCCAGCAGCCAAGATCTGGCGACTAACTATGGCTACACCTTC.

The chain combines TRBV6-2 or TRBV6-3 with TRBJ2-6; no clear D. V was clipped by 5 bases and J by 2 bases, with 10 bases between them. This CDR3 has 15 residues. Per germline, CDR1 MNHEY and CDR2 SVGEGT. CDR3 coding DNA: TGTGCCAGCAGTGCCACCAGGACTGGGGCCAACGTCCTGACTTTC. Protein sequence: CASSATRTGANVLTF.

The sample holds a few counts of this clone. The chain couples TRBV19 to TRBJ1-5; 10 nucleotides match TRBD1. The CDR3 totals 16 residues. Trimming at V came to 5 bases and at J to 6 bases, leaving 10 bases not matched to a gene. Looked up from germline, CDR1 is LNHDA and CDR2 is SQIVND (reference sequence). The CDR3 here is CASSASGQGYAQPQHF. The CDR3 DNA reads TGTGCCAGTAGTGCCTCGGGACAGGGGTATGCTCAGCCCCAGCATTTT.